This T cell receptor beta chain was captured in a study of PD-1 blockade in mismatch repair-deficient tumors. The germline V gene has CDR1 SGHNT and CDR2 YYREEE (reference sequence). This CDR3 is 15 amino acids long. V was pared by 6 bases and J by 2 bases, with 6 bases of the junction left unmatched. TCRdb's table, derived via immunoSEQ multiplex PCR, lists solely in-frame clones and lacks some. The sample has some 100,000 clones, approximately 80% seen once; the top ten hold about 6.3%. The sequence was obtained from an adult with mismatch repair-deficient cancer. The chain couples TRBV5-4 to TRBJ2-2; TRBD2 matches at 8 bases. Material: peripheral blood, obtained roughly 36 weeks after starting pembrolizumab. The CDR3 loop is CASTQSGRNTGELFF. For the CDR3, the DNA is TGTGCCAGCACCCAGAGCGGGAGAAACACCGGGGAGCTGTTTTTT.